This T cell receptor beta chain is drawn from a study of cytotoxic CD8 clonotypes in ibrutinib-treated CLL. Across the study: Patient counts were roughly 10 relapsed/refractory, more than 14 treatment-naive and some 17 IGHV unmutated. Mean productive templates were 255,043; mean productive rearrangements were around 86,000. Findings of the study overall: Public clonotypes occurred uncommonly; on treatment, they contracted or remained stable.

Worth noting for this clone: What it binds is unknown.

Per germline, CDR1 SGHRS and CDR2 YFSETQ. V gave up 2 bases and J gave up 14 bases; unmatched junction bases: 15. The CDR3 covers 14 residues. Depth targeted 1 in 200,000 to 1 in 1 million T cells, averaging 10x coverage per clonotype. Assay: immunoSEQ multiplex PCR; the TCRdb copy retains only in-frame clones and omits some. The sample lists 150,000 to 200,000 clones; approximately 84% were seen once. The chain uses TRBV5-1 and TRBJ1-2; TRBD1 aligns across 7 bases. The origin of this receptor is a human donor with chronic lymphocytic leukemia. The specimen comprised PBMCs, sampled after 24 months of ibrutinib treatment. CDR3 region: CASSLQWDSALGTF. CDR3 DNA: TGCGCCAGCAGCTTACAATGGGACAGCGCCTTGGGTACCTTC. Filled out from reference TRBV5-1 and TRBJ1-2, the complete variable domain reads KAGVTQTPRYLIKTRGQQVTLSCSPISGHRSVSWYQQTPGQGLQFLFEYFSETQRNKGNFPGRFSGRQFSNSRSEMNVSTLELGDSALYLCASSLQWDSALGTFGSGTRLTVV.